What follows describes a single T cell receptor (beta chain). This CDR3 is built from 14 residues. The V end lost 5 bases, the J end lost 11 bases, and 21 bases lay between the germline ends. This sample stems from a study of blood T cells in healthy people across ages. Per sample, at least 6 micrograms of total RNA were extracted. A sample-barcoded 5' primer and a J-beta primer mix were used in a second PCR of about 6 to 12 cycles. TCRdb itself ran the 5' RACE reads through MiXCR, one entry per CDR3 protein. This table has some 1.5 million distinct CDR3 sequences, less than 45% appearing once. The TCR was taken from a young woman in good health. The sequencing sample was made of blood. The chain recombines TRBV12-3 or TRBV12-4 with TRBJ2-5; D perhaps matches TRBD2 (5 bases). CDR3 coding DNA: TGTGCCAGCAGTCCCCCAACTAGTCTCTTGGAGCAGTACTTC. This codes for CASSPPTSLLEQYF.